This entry concerns a single T cell receptor beta chain. The authors' processing: Amplified reference gene primers provided the basis for estimating nucleated cell counts. Some clones are missing from TCRdb's copy, which holds only in-frame ones; the method was immunoSEQ multiplex PCR. That table furnishes V, J and clone size, whereas the DNA furnished D and trimming. This table has 100,000 or so clones, over 90% appearing once. The CDR3 spans 16 residues. V lost 4 bases, J lost 7 bases, and 12 bases stayed unmatched. Germline V gene sequence: CDR1 KGHDR, CDR2 SFDVKD. This sample stems from a study of blood T cell repertoires in COVID-19. Study summary: Donors in the United States, Italy and Spain gave samples during acute or convalescent COVID-19. The analysed material was cDNA or gDNA that came from T cells, B-cell-depleted T cells, or PBMCs.

This TCR came from a human donor with active COVID-19. The donor label of this sample is uncertain. The chain joins TRBV24-1 to TRBJ1-2; the match to TRBD1 covers 9 bases. The sample comprised peripheral blood. DNA of the CDR3: TGTGCCACCAGTGACCCGGGACAGGGCTTATTTGGTGGCTACACCTTC. Its translation is CATSDPGQGLFGGYTF.